These 29 T cell receptor beta chains were sequenced from one sample in a study of blood T cells in healthy people across ages. The authors ran a second PCR of about 7 to 11 cycles using a sample-barcoded 5' primer and a J-beta primer mix. Using its own MiXCR run on the 5' RACE reads, TCRdb lists one record per CDR3 protein. The sample contains around 940,000 distinct CDR3 sequences, 51% of which appear only once. Sequenced: blood. All receptors come from a woman aged 55-75 years in good health.

This chain connects TRBV28 to TRBJ2-1; maybe TRBD2 (6 bases). V lost 6 bases and J 10 bases, leaving 16 bases between the germline ends. CDR1 is MDHEN, CDR2 SYDVKM, per germline. The CDR3 runs 13 residues. Here the CDR3 reads CASSSAGSWEQFF. Written as DNA, the CDR3 is TGTGCCAGCAGCAGCGCCGGGAGCTGGGAGCAGTTCTTC.

The chain has TRBV4-1 and TRBJ2-6; unclear D gene. Germline V gene data show CDR1 as MGHRA and CDR2 as YSYEKL. The CDR3 runs to 14 residues. Trimming took 4 bases from V and 0 from J, leaving 4 bases between them. The CDR3 region has the DNA TGCGCCAGCAGCCGCTACTCTGGGGCCAACGTCCTGACTTTC. It yields the protein CASSRYSGANVLTF.

V usage is TRBV20-1 and J usage is TRBJ2-6, with D possibly being TRBD1 (6 bases). The germline CDR1 and CDR2 sequences are DFQATT and SNEGSKA (reference sequence). The V end was cut by 3 bases, the J end by 1 base, with 13 bases between. This CDR3 has 16 residues. CDR3 in amino acids: CSASKDRRSGANVLTF. CDR3 nucleotides: TGCAGTGCTAGCAAAGACAGGCGTTCTGGGGCCAACGTCCTGACTTTC.

This clonotype showed up many times. The rearrangement uses TRBV24-1 and TRBJ2-3; the D gene is possibly TRBD1 (5 bases). Trimming stripped 5 bases from V and 6 bases from J, with 14 bases between. The CDR3 has 14 residues. Germline CDR1 reads KGHDR; CDR2 reads SFDVKD. CDR3 nucleotides: TGTGCCACCAGTGGGACACCAGCAGGGGATACGCAGTATTTT. This sequence encodes CATSGTPAGDTQYF.

This sequence joins TRBV12-3 or TRBV12-4 and TRBJ2-5; possible D gene TRBD1, 5 bases. The J call could be wrong; TRBJ2-7 is a better fit for the DNA end. The CDR3 is 16 amino acids. In nucleotides, the CDR3 is TGTGCCAGCAGTTTAGGGTGGGGCATAAATCGATACGAGCAGTACTTC. Protein: CASSLGWGINRYEQYF.

The chain is built from TRBV7-9 and TRBJ1-4, with 8 nucleotides matching TRBD1. V lost 1 base, J lost 6 bases, and 4 bases stayed unmatched. This CDR3 has 15 amino acids. Per the germline V gene, CDR1 is SEHNR and CDR2 is FQNEAQ (reference sequence). CDR3 bases: TGTGCCAGCAGCTTAGAGGGCAGGGGGCATGAAAAACTGTTTTTT. It specifies CASSLEGRGHEKLFF.

This clonotype was detected only a few times. The chain combines TRBV29-1 with TRBJ2-1; either TRBD1 or TRBD2 may fit D (6 bases each). CDR3 size: 13 residues. Germline V gives CDR1 SQVTM, CDR2 ANQGSEA. Deletions cut 6 bases from V and 8 bases from J, with 17 bases between. CDR3 in DNA: TGCAGCGTCGAGACAGGAGGGGTCCATGAGCAGTTCTTC. Translating gives CSVETGGVHEQFF.

This clonotype was detected only a few times. V gene TRBV20-1 combines with J gene TRBJ1-2, with D tentatively TRBD1 (6 bases). This CDR3 is built from 11 residues. Trimming cost V 3 bases and J 8 bases, with 10 bases left between them. CDR1 and CDR2 from the germline V gene are DFQATT and SNEGSKA (reference sequence). The CDR3 loop reads CSARPGEGYTF. The CDR3 DNA is TGCAGTGCTAGGCCAGGGGAAGGCTACACCTTC.

The chain joins TRBV6-2 or TRBV6-3 to TRBJ2-3; D unresolved. The CDR3 has 15 amino acids. Germline loops: CDR1 MNHEY, CDR2 SVGEGT. The V and J ends lost 5 bases and 4 bases respectively, with 16 bases between them. CDR3 nucleotides: TGTGCCAGCAGTGCCCCCATGAGGTTAGCAGATACGCAGTATTTT. Its protein is CASSAPMRLADTQYF.

This CDR3 reads CASSFYGVTDTQYF. CDR3 sequence (DNA): TGTGCCAGCAGCTTTTACGGGGTCACAGATACGCAGTATTTT. The V call is TRBV7-8, the J call TRBJ2-3, with D maybe TRBD2 (5 bases). The CDR3 runs to 14 residues. CDR1 is SGHVS and CDR2 is FQNEAQ in the germline V gene. The V end was cut by 3 bases, the J end by 2 bases, with 9 bases between.

The genes are TRBV5-5 and TRBJ1-1; D remains ambiguous. Germline V gene data show CDR1 as SGHKS and CDR2 as YYEKEE (reference sequence). This CDR3 comprises 15 residues. The germline V and J ends were trimmed by 4 bases and 1 base, with 14 bases remaining between them. CDR3 protein: CASSLLNSENTEAFF. Here the CDR3 DNA reads TGTGCCAGCAGCCTCCTAAACTCGGAGAACACTGAAGCTTTCTTT.

This clonotype has just one count. A much larger clone lies a single base off, so this may be a read error. As the CDR3 is not closed by the conserved phenylalanine or tryptophan, this likely results from a read error. This chain uses TRBV4-1 with TRBJ2-5, with 9 bases matching TRBD2. The V gene's germline CDR1 is MGHRA and CDR2 YSYEKL. V was clipped by 0 bases and J by 4 bases; unmatched bases: 6. The CDR3 runs to 16 residues. The CDR3 sequence is CASSQEQGGRGETQYL. The CDR3 nucleotides are TGCGCCAGCAGCCAAGAACAAGGCGGGAGGGGAGAGACCCAGTACTTG.

The chain has TRBV20-1 and TRBJ2-3; D is perhaps TRBD2 (6 bases). Germline CDR1 DFQATT, CDR2 SNEGSKA (reference sequence). Trimming shortened V by 1 base and J by 2 bases, and 13 bases separated the two germline ends. The CDR3 length is 15 residues. The CDR3 DNA sequence: TGCAGTGCTAGAGCCCCCGGGAGCCCCACAGATACGCAGTATTTT. Translation gives CSARAPGSPTDTQYF.

This clonotype was seen more than once but under ten times. The chain joins TRBV7-2 to TRBJ2-2, with a weak D call TRBD2 (6 bases). The ends were cut back, 0 bases at V and 1 base at J, with 9 bases in the middle. The CDR3 sequence is 16 residues long. Germline assignment: CDR1 SGHTA and CDR2 FQGNSA. The CDR3 loop reads CASSLAGGRNTGELFF. In DNA, the CDR3 is TGTGCCAGCAGCTTAGCAGGAGGGAGGAACACCGGGGAGCTGTTTTTT. Combining the CDR3 with reference TRBV7-2 and TRBJ2-2 gives the whole variable domain GAGVSQSPSNKVTEKGKDVELRCDPISGHTALYWYRQSLGQGLEFLIYFQGNSAPDKSGLPSDRFSAERTGGSVSTLTIQRTQQEDSAVYLCASSLAGGRNTGELFFGEGSRLTVL.

The rearrangement uses TRBV15 and TRBJ2-5; D is perhaps TRBD2 (6 bases). V lost 3 bases to trimming and J lost 5 bases, with 19 bases between them. Germline V lookup: CDR1 LNHNV, CDR2 YYDKDF (reference sequence). CDR3 length: 16 amino acids. CDR3 in DNA: TGTGCCACCAGCAGTCGCCTACTAGCAGTAATCGAGACCCAGTACTTC. This translates into CATSSRLLAVIETQYF. Variable domain in full (rest from reference TRBV15 and TRBJ2-5): DAMVIQNPRYQVTQFGKPVTLSCSQTLNHNVMYWYQQKSSQAPKLLFHYYDKDFNNEADTPDNFQSRRPNTSFCFLDIRSPGLGDTAMYLCATSSRLLAVIETQYFGPGTRLLVL.

This chain links TRBV7-3 with TRBJ2-3; TRBD2 is a possible D gene (5 bases). Germline loops: CDR1 SGHTA, CDR2 FQGTGA. V lost 5 bases, J lost 4 bases, and 10 bases lay in between. CDR3 length: 13 residues. The CDR3 sequence: CASSDLAPDTQYF. The CDR3 DNA sequence: TGTGCCAGCAGCGACCTAGCTCCAGATACGCAGTATTTT.

The chain joins TRBV6-5 to TRBJ1-2; 9 bases match TRBD1. The CDR3 runs 14 residues. The junction had 2 bases not matched to a gene; V was cut back by 0 bases and J by 6 bases. Germline V gene data show CDR1 as MNHEY and CDR2 as SVGAGI. The CDR3 DNA sequence: TGTGCCAGCAGTTACTCGAGGACAGGGGATGGCTACACCTTC. The encoded protein is CASSYSRTGDGYTF.

The rearrangement uses TRBV5-1 and TRBJ2-4, with 8 bases fitting TRBD2. The J call may not be correct, given that the DNA end is closer to TRBJ2-5. The CDR3 sequence is 14 residues long. The germline V gene encodes CDR1 SGHRS and CDR2 YFSETQ. The CDR3 coding sequence is TGCGCCAGCAGCTCCGGGACTAGGGGAGAGACCCAGTACTTC. Amino acid sequence: CASSSGTRGETQYF.

This clonotype was found a few times. The CDR3 sequence is CASSELAWGLGANVLTF. CDR3 nucleotides: TGCGCCAGCAGTGAGTTGGCTTGGGGGCTCGGGGCCAACGTCCTGACTTTC. V is TRBV10-2 and J is TRBJ2-6; D possibly corresponds to TRBD1 (6 bases). The CDR3 runs 17 residues. Germline CDR1 is WSHSY and CDR2 is SAAADI. Trimming cost V 1 base and J 4 bases, with 14 bases left between them.

In this sample, this clonotype turned up a few times. The genes are TRBV20-1 and TRBJ2-1, with D tentatively TRBD2 (6 bases). The CDR3 is 15 residues long. Germline V gene data show CDR1 as DFQATT and CDR2 as SNEGSKA (reference sequence). Trimming removed 6 bases from V and 2 bases from J, with 17 bases in between. The CDR3 here is CSATSMAGTYNEQFF. The CDR3 region has the DNA TGCAGTGCCACATCCATGGCGGGAACCTACAATGAGCAGTTCTTC.

This clonotype appeared a single time. A read error may produce the germline difference seen at one junction end. This sequence joins TRBV6-4 and TRBJ1-1; D not resolved. The CDR3 runs to 14 residues. Per the germline V gene, CDR1 is MRHNA and CDR2 is SNTAGT. CDR3 in amino acids: CASRDSTLNTEAFF. DNA of the CDR3: TGTGCCAGCAGGGACTCTACCCTGAACACTGAAGCTTTCTTT.

This sequence joins TRBV28 and TRBJ2-5, with TRBD1 identical over 9 bases. The CDR3 extends over 16 amino acids. Germline lookup yields CDR1 MDHEN and CDR2 SYDVKM. Trimming cost V 3 bases and J 4 bases; bases outside gene matches: 9. In nucleotides, the CDR3 is TGTGCCAGCAGTTTTGCCCCCGGACAGGGGTTAGAGACCCAGTACTTC. Its protein is CASSFAPGQGLETQYF.

The chain couples TRBV6-2 or TRBV6-3 to TRBJ2-7; TRBD2 aligns across 7 bases. The J segment lost 0 bases and the V segment lost 7 bases, leaving 9 bases of the junction unmatched. Germline loops: CDR1 MNHEY, CDR2 SVGEGT. This CDR3 contains 15 residues. The chain's CDR3 is CASTSSTSSSYEQYF. In nucleotides, the CDR3 is TGTGCCAGCACCTCATCGACTAGCAGCTCCTACGAGCAGTACTTC.

The chain carries TRBV25-1 and TRBJ2-5; D may be TRBD1 or TRBD2 (5 bases each). The V and J ends lost 6 bases and 1 base respectively, with 27 bases between them. CDR3 length: 19 residues. Germline assignment: CDR1 MGHDK and CDR2 SYGVNS. The chain's CDR3 is CASSLLGFSGPQPQETQYF. The DNA for the CDR3 is TGTGCCAGCAGCCTCCTCGGTTTCTCGGGACCACAGCCCCAAGAGACCCAGTACTTC.

This clonotype was detected many times. The rearrangement links TRBV11-2 to TRBJ2-3; 8 bases are shared with TRBD2. The CDR3 contains 15 residues. V lost 5 bases, J lost 4 bases, and 8 bases stayed unmatched. Looked up from germline, CDR1 is SGHAT and CDR2 is FQNNGV. The CDR3 spells CASSLSGRWSDTQYF. The CDR3 region has the DNA TGTGCCAGCAGCCTGAGCGGGAGATGGTCAGATACGCAGTATTTT. The full variable domain, its missing parts supplied by reference TRBV11-2 and TRBJ2-3, is EAGVAQSPRYKIIEKRQSVAFWCNPISGHATLYWYQQILGQGPKLLIQFQNNGVVDDSQLPKDRFSAERLKGVDSTLKIQPAKLEDSAVYLCASSLSGRWSDTQYFGPGTRLTVL.

V usage is TRBV27 and J usage is TRBJ1-2; 10 positions match TRBD1. After removal of 5 bases from V and 5 bases from J, the junction contained 14 bases not matched to a gene. The germline V gene has CDR1 MNHEY and CDR2 SMNVEV (reference sequence). There are 17 residues in the CDR3. CDR3 sequence: CASSLRAPGQGLYGYTF. The CDR3 DNA reads TGTGCCAGCAGTCTCCGGGCCCCGGGACAGGGGCTGTATGGCTACACCTTC.

V and J are TRBV28 and TRBJ1-2; a possible D gene is TRBD1 (5 bases). V dropped 5 bases and J dropped 8 bases, with 12 bases sitting between them. The CDR3 runs to 12 residues. The V gene's germline CDR1 is MDHEN and CDR2 SYDVKM. The CDR3 DNA sequence: TGTGCCAGCAGTAGATCCGGGGCAGGCTACACCTTC. As protein: CASSRSGAGYTF.

The chain uses TRBV5-1 and TRBJ2-2; 7 bases map to TRBD2. CDR1 is SGHRS and CDR2 is YFSETQ in the germline V gene. The CDR3 sequence is 16 residues long. V shed 0 bases and J 2 bases; nucleotides not matched to a gene: 4. Here the CDR3 reads CASSLETSANTGELFF. Written as DNA, the CDR3 is TGCGCCAGCAGCTTGGAAACTAGCGCTAACACCGGGGAGCTGTTTTTT.

V usage is TRBV10-3 and J usage is TRBJ2-5, with 7 nucleotides matching TRBD1. Per germline, CDR1 ENHRY and CDR2 SYGVKD. The length of the CDR3 is 13 residues. The V and J ends lost 8 bases and 5 bases, in that order; junction bases with no gene match: 8. CDR3 amino acids: CAIGPGGPETQYF. The CDR3 DNA follows: TGTGCCATCGGACCAGGGGGTCCGGAGACCCAGTACTTC.